The subject of this entry is one TCR beta chain. The antigen is not known. The source of the sample is a study of cytomegalovirus exposure and HLA in healthy donors. The ends lost 3 bases at V and 3 bases at J; junction bases unmatched: 5. CDR3 size: 14 residues. Germline V gene sequence: CDR1 SGDLS, CDR2 YYNGEE. Study results and limitations: Association with HLA alleles at 0.05 false discovery rate was found for 16,951 TCR beta sequences in a later analysis. Several top significant clusters appeared, in a later analysis, to be linked to common viral pathogens.

It was with 60 Vbeta and 13 Jbeta primers that the PCR ran. Here immunoSEQ multiplex PCR was the method, and the copy in TCRdb shows in-frame clones only, minus some. Here the sample table reports some 76,000 clones. The sample taken for sequencing was PBMCs. The chain joins TRBV9 to TRBJ2-7, with 8 bases fitting TRBD2. The TCR comes from a man in his forties or fifties in good health and CMV-seronegative. For the CDR3, the DNA is TGTGCCAGCAGCGGAGGACTAGCAAACTACGAGCAGTACTTC. Translating it yields CASSGGLANYEQYF. The whole variable domain, remainder taken from reference TRBV9 and TRBJ2-7, is DSGVTQTPKHLITATGQRVTLRCSPRSGDLSVYWYQQSLDQGLQFLIQYYNGEERAKGNILERFSAQQFPDLHSELNLSSLELGDSALYFCASSGGLANYEQYFGPGTRLTVT.